The 15 T cell receptor beta chains presented below share a single source sample, sequenced in a study of blood T cell repertoires in COVID-19. Here immunoSEQ multiplex PCR was the method, and the copy in TCRdb shows in-frame clones only, minus some. The sample carries some 200,000 clones, 94% recorded once. The sequenced sample was peripheral blood. The origin of the receptors is a man aged 25 to 40 with COVID-19, enrolled during active disease.

The J gene is TRBJ1-5, the V gene TRBV7-3; TRBD1 aligns across 7 bases. CDR3 length: 13 amino acids. Germline CDR1 is SGHTA and CDR2 is FQGTGA. V lost 5 bases, J lost 5 bases, and 3 bases stayed unmatched. This chain's CDR3 is CASSVGTDQPQHF. The CDR3 DNA is TGTGCCAGCAGCGTCGGGACAGATCAGCCCCAGCATTTT.

This clone was detected only once. The rearrangement joins TRBV3-1 (or the pseudogene TRBV3-2) to TRBJ2-3, with D hard to call. Germline lookup yields CDR1 LGHDT and CDR2 YNNKEL (reference sequence). The V end was cut by 1 base, the J end by 6 bases, with 8 bases between. The CDR3 extends over 13 amino acids. DNA of the CDR3: TGTGCCAGCAGCCAAGCGTTACGGGATACGCAGTATTTT. Encoded protein: CASSQALRDTQYF.

This clone was found once. The chain joins TRBV5-1 to TRBJ2-3; possibly TRBD1 for D (5 bases). Per the germline V gene, CDR1 is SGHRS and CDR2 is YFSETQ. The germline V and J ends were trimmed by 0 bases and 4 bases, with 6 bases remaining between them. The CDR3 is 13 amino acids. This chain's CDR3 is CASSLEGADTQYF. The DNA of the CDR3 is TGCGCCAGCAGCTTGGAAGGGGCAGATACGCAGTATTTT.

The chain links TRBV6-5 to TRBJ1-1, with D unresolved. The length of the CDR3 is 14 residues. V gave up 8 bases and J gave up 10 bases, with 23 bases separating them. Germline-derived CDR1 and CDR2 are MNHEY and SVGAGI. CDR3 nucleotide sequence: TGTGCCAGCCGGTCGGGTAAATGGCGGGGAGTAGCTTTCTTT. It yields the protein CASRSGKWRGVAFF.

Here the CDR3 DNA reads TGCGCCAGCAGCTTGTTAGCACCCAGCACAGATACGCAGTATTTT. It encodes CASSLLAPSTDTQYF. The chain joins TRBV5-1 to TRBJ2-3; D is ambiguous. Germline V lookup: CDR1 SGHRS, CDR2 YFSETQ. This CDR3 has 15 residues. Trimming left V 1 base short and J 0 bases short, with 9 bases between. Complete variable domain (other parts from reference TRBV5-1 and TRBJ2-3): KAGVTQTPRYLIKTRGQQVTLSCSPISGHRSVSWYQQTPGQGLQFLFEYFSETQRNKGNFPGRFSGRQFSNSRSEMNVSTLELGDSALYLCASSLLAPSTDTQYFGPGTRLTVL.

The chain combines TRBV2 with TRBJ2-1; tentative D call: TRBD1 (5 bases). This CDR3 has 14 amino acids. The germline CDR1 and CDR2 sequences are SNHLY and FYNNEI. V was pared by 11 bases and J by 3 bases, with 17 bases between. The DNA of the CDR3 is TGTGCCGGAAGACAGTCTTCTATCTACAATGAGCAGTTCTTC. This codes for CAGRQSSIYNEQFF.

The chain is built from TRBV19 and TRBJ2-7; D possibly corresponds to TRBD1 (7 bases). V lost 8 bases, J lost 2 bases, and 19 bases lay in between. The CDR3 length is 15 residues. Germline CDR1 is LNHDA and CDR2 is SQIVND (reference sequence). CDR3 in amino acids: CASGFEAGGTYEQYF. In DNA, the CDR3 is TGTGCCAGTGGTTTCGAGGCAGGGGGGACCTACGAGCAGTACTTC.

This chain links TRBV28 with TRBJ1-5; TRBD1 is a possible D gene (5 bases). The V gene lost 3 bases and the J gene lost 5 bases, with 14 bases spanning the gap. CDR3 length: 15 amino acids. Germline CDR1 MDHEN, CDR2 SYDVKM. The CDR3 DNA is TGTGCCAGCAGTTTCTGGGACTTAAGGTATCAGCCCCAGCATTTT. This sequence encodes CASSFWDLRYQPQHF.

The chain combines TRBV19 with TRBJ1-6, with 12 positions matching TRBD1. The germline V gene encodes CDR1 LNHDA and CDR2 SQIVND (reference sequence). Trimming at V came to 7 bases and at J to 8 bases, leaving 12 bases not matched to a gene. This CDR3 contains 17 residues. The CDR3, as DNA: TGTGCCAGTACCCTAGATACGGGACAGGGGGCTGATTCACCCCTCCACTTT. Translated: CASTLDTGQGADSPLHF.

The V and J genes are TRBV6-5 and TRBJ1-1; TRBD1 matches 9 bases. Germline CDR1 and CDR2: MNHEY and SVGAGI. Trimming cost V 7 bases and J 6 bases; bases outside gene matches: 9. The CDR3 is 14 residues long. CDR3 amino acids: CASNLDRGRPEAFF. The CDR3 DNA reads as TGTGCCAGCAACCTGGACAGGGGAAGGCCTGAAGCTTTCTTT.

This clone was recorded a few times. The rearrangement joins TRBV19 to TRBJ2-2; D is perhaps TRBD1 (6 bases). V was shortened by 7 bases and J by 0 bases, with 12 bases between the two germline ends. The CDR3 covers 15 residues. Germline-derived CDR1 and CDR2 are LNHDA and SQIVND (reference sequence). The DNA for the CDR3 is TGTGCCAGTACTCCGGGACATACGAACACCGGGGAGCTGTTTTTT. Translation gives CASTPGHTNTGELFF. The whole variable domain, filled in from reference TRBV19 and TRBJ2-2, reads DGGITQSPKYLFRKEGQNVTLSCEQNLNHDAMYWYRQDPGQGLRLIYYSQIVNDFQKGDIAEGYSVSREKKESFPLTVTSAQKNPTAFYLCASTPGHTNTGELFFGEGSRLTVL.

This chain links TRBV5-1 with TRBJ2-7, with 7 bases aligning to TRBD1. The V gene's germline CDR1 is SGHRS and CDR2 YFSETQ. The junction had 9 bases not matched to a gene; V was cut back by 1 base and J by 2 bases. CDR3 length equals 16 residues. The CDR3 region is CASSLRLGTVPYEQYF. CDR3 DNA sequence: TGCGCCAGCAGCTTGCGTTTGGGGACAGTACCCTACGAGCAGTACTTC.

The chain employs TRBV4-1 and TRBJ1-5, with D hard to call. From germline, CDR1 is MGHRA and CDR2 YSYEKL. Trimming stripped 0 bases from V and 1 base from J, with 4 bases between. This CDR3 is built from 14 residues. The CDR3 loop reads CASSQDRSNQPQHF. The CDR3 nucleotides read TGCGCCAGCAGCCAAGATCGGAGCAATCAGCCCCAGCATTTT.

This sequence joins TRBV5-1 and TRBJ2-3; D perhaps matches TRBD1 (6 bases). Germline CDR1 reads SGHRS; CDR2 reads YFSETQ. The CDR3 extends over 14 amino acids. The germline V and J ends were trimmed by 3 bases and 0 bases, with 8 bases remaining between them. DNA for the CDR3: TGCGCCAGCAGCTACGGACAGAGCACAGATACGCAGTATTTT. Translating it yields CASSYGQSTDTQYF.

This clone came up once. V and J are TRBV6-5 and TRBJ1-1; weak D call: TRBD1 (6 bases). Germline V CDR1 and CDR2: MNHEY, SVGAGI. There are 15 residues in the CDR3. Between the trimmed V and J ends, which lost 0 bases and 1 base, there was a span of 9 bases. The DNA of the CDR3 is TGTGCCAGCAGTTACTCTGGGACACCGAACACTGAAGCTTTCTTT. This codes for CASSYSGTPNTEAFF.